The text below deals with one T cell receptor (beta chain). This entry comes from a study of blood T cell repertoires in COVID-19. The assay was immunoSEQ multiplex PCR, and TCRdb's table has in-frame clones only and misses some. This table holds 250,000 to 350,000 clones, around nine tenths found once. The study recruited people aged roughly 18 to 100 years across approximately 25 US areas. In assigning cohorts, the study relied on participant-reported clinical history. Participants classified as exposed had met a COVID-19 case within 2 weeks before study entry. Germline V lookup: CDR1 MNHEY, CDR2 SMNVEV (reference sequence). There are 19 residues in the CDR3. The ends lost 5 bases at V and 0 bases at J; junction bases unmatched: 15.

The source is a woman aged 45-59 years who had been exposed to COVID-19. The sequencing input was PBMCs or T cells enriched from blood (not recorded which). V and J are TRBV27 and TRBJ2-2; 7 nucleotides line up with TRBD1. CDR3 amino acids: CASSESSRGPRTNTGELFF. DNA for the CDR3: TGTGCCAGCAGTGAATCGTCGAGGGGGCCCCGAACGAACACCGGGGAGCTGTTTTTT.